Shown below are 27 T cell receptor beta chains from a single sample sequenced in a study of T-cell reconstitution after alpha-beta-depleted transplantation in children. A library of TCRbeta sequences, prepared with unique molecular identifiers, was generated. In TCRdb, the PCR reads were re-called with MiXCR into one record per CDR3 protein. Found here are around 490,000 distinct CDR3 sequences, about an eighth of them singletons; the top ten hold approximately 14%. The sequenced sample was PBMCs, mostly from graft donor cells, obtained 180 days after TCRalphabeta/CD19-depleted stem cell transplant. These receptors all come from a female patient aged 2-9 years who had a stem cell transplant for aplastic anemia, so the T cells may come from the graft donor.

This clonotype came up a few times. The V and J genes are TRBV25-1 and TRBJ2-3, with no clear D. CDR1 and CDR2 (germline): MGHDK, SYGVNS. The CDR3 length is 14 residues. Trimming cost V 3 bases and J 3 bases, with 10 bases left between them. CDR3 coding DNA: TGTGCCAGCAGTGATCCTTACCCTACAGATACGCAGTATTTT. It codes for CASSDPYPTDTQYF.

This clonotype was counted between two and nine times. The chain is built from TRBV28 and TRBJ2-3; 11 nucleotides agree with TRBD1. Trimming cost V 3 bases and J 5 bases; bases outside gene matches: 7. This CDR3 has 16 amino acids. The germline V gene has CDR1 MDHEN and CDR2 SYDVKM. This CDR3 is CASSFWGQGDEDTQYF. The CDR3 DNA reads as TGTGCCAGCAGTTTTTGGGGACAGGGGGATGAAGATACGCAGTATTTT.

This clonotype showed up just a few times. The CDR3 DNA follows: TGTGCCAGCAGACCTCTCGGCGGGGACTCCTACAATGAGCAGTTCTTC. Its translation: CASRPLGGDSYNEQFF. The V gene is TRBV9, the J gene TRBJ2-1; TRBD2 might be the D (6 bases). V was shortened by 5 bases and J by 0 bases, with 15 bases between the two germline ends. Germline CDR1 SGDLS, CDR2 YYNGEE. The CDR3 consists of 16 residues.

This clonotype was recorded at least ten times. The chain combines TRBV9 with TRBJ2-2, with D possibly being TRBD1 (6 bases). Per the germline V gene, CDR1 is SGDLS and CDR2 is YYNGEE. V was trimmed by 3 bases and J by 7 bases, leaving 22 bases between them. This CDR3 is 17 amino acids long. The CDR3 DNA reads TGTGCCAGCAGCGCCCCACCAAGGTGGGGGCTCCGCGGGGAGCTGTTTTTT. Its protein is CASSAPPRWGLRGELFF.

This clonotype was found a few times. The gene calls are TRBV20-1 and TRBJ2-1; D gene unclear. This CDR3 region has 11 residues. Germline CDR1 reads DFQATT; CDR2 reads SNEGSKA (reference sequence). The V end was cut by 3 bases, the J end by 6 bases, with 6 bases between. Here the CDR3 DNA reads TGCAGTGCTAGTGAAGCCAATGAGCAGTTCTTC. It yields the protein CSASEANEQFF.

The rearrangement joins TRBV6-2 or TRBV6-3 to TRBJ2-7, with unresolved D. Germline CDR1 and CDR2: MNHEY and SVGEGT. The CDR3 totals 13 residues. V dropped 2 bases and J dropped 2 bases, with 7 bases sitting between them. The CDR3 sequence: CASSYIRTYEQYF. The CDR3 region has the DNA TGTGCCAGCAGTTACATAAGGACCTACGAGCAGTACTTC.

The genes are TRBV15 and TRBJ2-5; D is tentatively TRBD1 or TRBD2 (6 bases each). Germline V lookup: CDR1 LNHNV, CDR2 YYDKDF (reference sequence). Trimming shortened V by 5 bases and J by 4 bases, and 20 bases separated the two germline ends. The length of the CDR3 is 16 residues. CDR3 nucleotides: TGTGCCACCAGCTCTTATATGTGGGGGGCTGGAGAGACCCAGTACTTC. Translating it yields CATSSYMWGAGETQYF.

This sequence joins TRBV7-9 and TRBJ1-5, with D tentatively TRBD1 (5 bases). V lost 3 bases, J lost 0 bases, and 6 bases lay in between. In germline, CDR1 is SEHNR, CDR2 FQNEAQ (reference sequence). The CDR3 has 14 amino acids. CDR3 residues: CASSFDSSNQPQHF. The CDR3 DNA follows: TGTGCCAGCAGCTTCGACAGTAGCAATCAGCCCCAGCATTTT.

V gene TRBV20-1 combines with J gene TRBJ1-5; 9 bases are shared with TRBD1. This CDR3 is built from 14 residues. Germline assignment: CDR1 DFQATT and CDR2 SNEGSKA (reference sequence). The trim removed 3 bases at V and 7 bases at J, leaving 7 bases unmatched. The CDR3: CSARDRGKGQPQHF. The CDR3 bases are TGCAGTGCTAGGGACAGGGGAAAGGGACAGCCCCAGCATTTT.

The rearrangement uses TRBV6-2 or TRBV6-3 and TRBJ2-1; D call uncertain. Looked up from germline, CDR1 is MNHEY and CDR2 is SVGEGT. This CDR3 is 14 amino acids long. The V gene lost 7 bases and the J gene lost 6 bases, with 16 bases spanning the gap. The CDR3 spells CASTTGNYFNEQFF. The DNA for the CDR3 is TGTGCCAGCACAACTGGGAATTACTTCAATGAGCAGTTCTTC.

The J gene is TRBJ1-6, the V gene TRBV28; 7 bases fit TRBD1. V gave up 8 bases and J gave up 7 bases; unmatched junction bases: 11. The CDR3 covers 15 residues. Germline loops: CDR1 MDHEN, CDR2 SYDVKM. CDR3 in DNA: TGTGCCAGCGCCGACGGGGGCAGGGGGAATTCACCCCTCCACTTT. Protein product: CASADGGRGNSPLHF.

V and J are TRBV7-2 and TRBJ2-1; TRBD2 matches 14 bases. This CDR3 has 15 residues. CDR1 SGHTA and CDR2 FQGNSA come from the germline V gene. V lost 5 bases and J lost 4; bases outside the gene matches: 1. As DNA, the CDR3 is TGTGCCAGCAGCCGGACTAGCGGGAGGTACAATGAGCAGTTCTTC. It translates to CASSRTSGRYNEQFF.

This clonotype was seen more than once but under ten times. This sequence joins TRBV12-3 or TRBV12-4 and TRBJ2-1, with TRBD2 as a possible D gene (6 bases). The CDR3 covers 14 residues. The germline V and J ends were trimmed by 3 bases and 7 bases, with 13 bases remaining between them. The CDR3 loop reads CASSFDRERNEQFF. As DNA, the CDR3 is TGTGCCAGCAGTTTCGACCGGGAGCGTAATGAGCAGTTCTTC.

This clonotype occurred a few times. The rearrangement joins TRBV14 to TRBJ1-2; TRBD1 is a possible D gene (5 bases). The V gene lost 0 bases and the J gene lost 7 bases, with 18 bases spanning the gap. This CDR3 is 16 amino acids long. Germline V gene lookup returns CDR1 SGHDN and CDR2 FVKESK. CDR3 sequence (DNA): TGTGCCAGCAGCCAAGATCGGGACTTAACGGCGGGTGGCTACACCTTC. It is translated as CASSQDRDLTAGGYTF.

The V call is TRBV19, the J call TRBJ1-1; 7 bases fit TRBD1. CDR1 is LNHDA and CDR2 is SQIVND in the germline V gene (reference sequence). The ends lost 3 bases at V and 3 bases at J; junction bases unmatched: 4. The CDR3 spans 14 residues. The CDR3 coding sequence is TGTGCCAGTAGTATGGACAGGTCCGACACTGAAGCTTTCTTT. Translation gives CASSMDRSDTEAFF. Based on the CDR3 plus reference TRBV19 and TRBJ1-1, the full variable domain is DGGITQSPKYLFRKEGQNVTLSCEQNLNHDAMYWYRQDPGQGLRLIYYSQIVNDFQKGDIAEGYSVSREKKESFPLTVTSAQKNPTAFYLCASSMDRSDTEAFFGQGTRLTVV.

The J gene is TRBJ2-7, the V gene TRBV10-3, with TRBD2 as a possible D gene (5 bases). The CDR3 has 14 amino acids. Germline V gene data show CDR1 as ENHRY and CDR2 as SYGVKD. Trimming left V 3 bases short and J 0 bases short, with 9 bases between. CDR3 amino acids: CAISEVGSSYEQYF. CDR3 DNA: TGTGCCATCAGTGAAGTGGGGAGCTCCTACGAGCAGTACTTC.

This clonotype was seen a handful of times. The chain combines TRBV4-3 with TRBJ2-3, with TRBD2 as a possible D gene (6 bases). The germline V and J ends were trimmed by 0 bases and 6 bases, with 13 bases remaining between them. The germline V gene has CDR1 LGHNA and CDR2 YSLEER. This CDR3 is 15 amino acids long. CDR3 sequence reads: CASSQDKRAGDTQYF. In DNA, the CDR3 is TGCGCCAGCAGCCAAGATAAGCGGGCTGGGGATACGCAGTATTTT.

This clonotype was seen only a few times. The V gene is TRBV12-3 or TRBV12-4, the J gene TRBJ1-2; 7 positions agree with TRBD1. Trimming took 6 bases from V and 4 from J; bases not matched to a gene: 8. The CDR3 length is 14 residues. CDR3 amino acids: CASSHTGQPYGYTF. The CDR3 DNA reads as TGTGCCAGCAGCCATACGGGACAGCCCTATGGCTACACCTTC.

This clonotype was seen more than once but under ten times. The CDR3 region has the DNA TGTGCCACCAGCAGAGATCGTACGAGAGGGACTAGCGGGAGCCACGAGCAGTACGTC. Its protein is CATSRDRTRGTSGSHEQYV. This rearrangement joins TRBV15 to TRBJ2-7; 14 positions match TRBD2. Germline V CDR1 and CDR2: LNHNV, YYDKDF (reference sequence). This CDR3 is built from 19 residues. V shed 0 bases and J 5 bases; nucleotides not matched to a gene: 12.

V and J are TRBV20-1 and TRBJ2-1; TRBD2 agrees at 12 bases. Germline CDR1 is DFQATT and CDR2 is SNEGSKA (reference sequence). The CDR3 has 14 residues. V lost 5 bases, J lost 7 bases, and 6 bases stayed unmatched. This CDR3 reads CSAQTSGSFNEQFF. The CDR3 DNA reads TGCAGTGCTCAGACTAGCGGGAGCTTTAATGAGCAGTTCTTC.

This clonotype was seen more than once but under ten times. The V call is TRBV29-1, the J call TRBJ2-3, with D perhaps TRBD1 or TRBD2 (5 bases each). Trimming took off 6 bases at V and 6 bases at J, with 16 bases between the two ends. This CDR3 has 13 amino acids. The germline V gene encodes CDR1 SQVTM and CDR2 ANQGSEA. The CDR3 coding sequence is TGCAGCGTCCACGCCTACGGGGCCGATACGCAGTATTTT. Its protein is CSVHAYGADTQYF.

V usage is TRBV2 and J usage is TRBJ2-7, with 7 bases fitting TRBD1. Germline V gene lookup returns CDR1 SNHLY and CDR2 FYNNEI. With 11 bases clipped from V and 1 base from J, the junction kept 32 bases outside the gene matches. The CDR3 runs to 21 residues. In DNA, the CDR3 is TGTGCCCTATGTCGGCTCACCTTTTTAGAGGCTAGGGGGCAGAGATCCTACGAGCAGTACGTC. This gives the protein CALCRLTFLEARGQRSYEQYV.

The rearrangement links TRBV7-2 to TRBJ2-3, with TRBD2 identical over 7 bases. The junction had 5 bases not matched to a gene; V was cut back by 3 bases and J by 2 bases. Germline V gene lookup returns CDR1 SGHTA and CDR2 FQGNSA. The length of the CDR3 is 15 residues. CDR3 sequence reads: CASSFQAGITDTQYF. Written as DNA, the CDR3 is TGTGCCAGCAGCTTCCAAGCGGGAATCACAGATACGCAGTATTTT.

The chain combines TRBV12-3 or TRBV12-4 with TRBJ2-7; D not certain. V gave up 3 bases and J gave up 3 bases, with 6 bases separating them. The length of the CDR3 is 12 residues. The CDR3 DNA follows: TGTGCCAGCAGTTTTGGGGACTACGAGCAGTACTTC. Encoded protein: CASSFGDYEQYF.

This clonotype turned up a few times. The chain links TRBV20-1 to TRBJ2-7; 10 bases align to TRBD2. With V trimmed by 5 bases and J by 2 bases, 6 bases remained unmatched. The CDR3 has 14 residues. Germline CDR1 DFQATT, CDR2 SNEGSKA (reference sequence). The CDR3 DNA reads as TGCAGTGCTTTAGCGGGAGGAAGTCCCTACGAGCAGTACTTC. Translating gives CSALAGGSPYEQYF.

This clonotype has a handful of counts. The chain has TRBV9 and TRBJ2-7; D not resolved. V lost 4 bases, J lost 2 bases, and 28 bases lay in between. This CDR3 has 19 residues. CDR1 is SGDLS and CDR2 is YYNGEE in the germline V gene. CDR3 in amino acids: CASSPRRRGCGRYTYEQYV. In DNA form, the CDR3 reads TGTGCCAGCAGCCCCCGGAGACGAGGTTGCGGACGTTATACCTACGAGCAGTACGTC.

This clonotype was observed at least ten times. This chain uses TRBV20-1 with TRBJ1-6; D is ambiguous. The CDR3 totals 12 residues. Trimming shortened V by 3 bases and J by 7 bases, and 7 bases separated the two germline ends. Germline V gene lookup returns CDR1 DFQATT and CDR2 SNEGSKA (reference sequence). The CDR3 is CSASEGNSPLHF. The DNA of the CDR3 is TGCAGTGCTAGTGAAGGAAATTCACCCCTCCACTTT.